Listed below are T cell receptor beta chains from one sample, sequenced in a study of blood T cell repertoires in COVID-19. The table came from immunoSEQ multiplex PCR; TCRdb's copy has only in-frame clones and leaves some out. The sample records fewer than 120,000 clones, over 65% being singletons. Sequencing was performed on peripheral blood. These receptors all stem from a woman over 75 with acute or convalescent COVID-19. The CDR3 runs from the conserved cysteine through the conserved F or W. A D gene is named only where the DNA matches it firmly. Rows give clone size only sometimes, using once, few, many, or a class for an expanded clone.

>18|TRBV7-6|NA|TRBD2|TRBJ2-1
TGTGCCAGCAGCGAAGGAGGGGCCGGGGGGGTAGCCTACAATGAGCAGTTCTTC
CASSEGGAGGVAYNEQFF
>18|TRBV4-2|medium-sized|TRBD2|TRBJ2-5
TGTGCCAGCAGCCAAGGCCGGACTAGCGGGATCACTCAAGAGACCCAGTACTTC
CASSQGRTSGITQETQYF
>14|TRBV18|NA|TRBD2|TRBJ2-7
TGTGCCAGCTCACCAGTAGCGGGAGGGGACGAGCAGTACTTC
CASSPVAGGDEQYF
>17|TRBV7-2|NA|TRBD2|TRBJ2-3
TGTGCCAGCAGCTTAGGAGCTAGCGGGGGGGCTGCAGATACGCAGTATTTT
CASSLGASGGAADTQYF
>14|TRBV27|NA|TRBD1|TRBJ1-5
TGTGCCAGCAGGCTACAGGGGGTTGGTCAGCCCCAGCATTTT
CASRLQGVGQPQHF
>16|TRBV7-9|NA|TRBD1|TRBJ1-2
TGTGCCAGCAAAGGGACAGCTTCTAACTCGGACTATGGCTACACCTTC
CASKGTASNSDYGYTF
>13|TRBV30|NA|NA|TRBJ1-2
TGTGCCTGGAGCTGGGCGGGAAACTATGGCTACACCTTC
CAWSWAGNYGYTF
>15|TRBV30|few|TRBD2|TRBJ2-7
TGTGCCTGGACACCTTTGACCGGGACTACCAGCGAGCAGTACTTC
CAWTPLTGTTSEQYF
>15|TRBV11-2|NA|TRBD2|TRBJ2-1
TGTGCCAGCAGCCAACAGCGGGGAAACAACAATGAGCAGTTCTTC
CASSQQRGNNNEQFF
>16|TRBV6-5|NA|NA|TRBJ2-2
TGTGCCAGCAGTTACGGGGGAGGCCACGGCACCGGGGAGCTGTTTTTT
CASSYGGGHGTGELFF
>13|TRBV12-3/TRBV12-4|NA|NA|TRBJ1-3
TGTGCCAGCAGTTTCGAGGGAATCCGCACCATATATTTT
CASSFEGIRTIYF
>15|TRBV3-1/TRBV3-2|NA|TRBD1|TRBJ1-1
TGTGCCAGCAGCCAGAACAGGGGAAAAGGGGCTGAAGCTTTCTTT
CASSQNRGKGAEAFF
>15|TRBV9|once|NA|TRBJ2-4
TGTGCCAGCAGCCCTGGCCCATTAGCCAAAAACATTCAGTACTTC
CASSPGPLAKNIQYF
>13|TRBV7-8|NA|NA|TRBJ2-5
TGTGCCAGCAGCCTCAGACAGAAAGAGACCCAGTACTTC
CASSLRQKETQYF
>16|TRBV11-2|NA|NA|TRBJ2-7
TGTGCCAGCCGACCCCAGCTAGGTGGAGAATCCTACGAGCAGTACTTC
CASRPQLGGESYEQYF
>13|TRBV10-1|NA|NA|TRBJ2-5
TGCGCCAGCAGCACCACAGGGCAAGAGACCCAGTACTTC
CASSTTGQETQYF
>16|TRBV30|NA|TRBD2|TRBJ2-1
TGTGCCTGGAGTGTGGGGCTAGCGGGAGCAGGGGATGAGCAGTTCTTC
CAWSVGLAGAGDEQFF